The 8 T cell receptor beta chains in this list originate from one sample, sequenced in a study of blood T cell repertoires in COVID-19. Clones were read by immunoSEQ multiplex PCR, and TCRdb kept only the in-frame ones, dropping some. The table records more than 110,000 clones, over 60% of them present only once. The source material was peripheral blood. Every receptor here comes from a woman between 50 and 59 years old with active or convalescent COVID-19.

This chain links TRBV4-2 with TRBJ2-1, with D perhaps TRBD1 (5 bases). This CDR3 has 13 amino acids. V lost 4 bases and J 9 bases, leaving 13 bases between the germline ends. Germline V gene lookup returns CDR1 LGHNA and CDR2 YNFKEQ. This chain's CDR3 is CASSRRVSGEQFF. The CDR3 bases are TGTGCCAGCAGCCGCAGGGTTTCAGGTGAGCAGTTCTTC.

The V gene is TRBV19, the J gene TRBJ1-2, with D perhaps matching TRBD1 (6 bases). The CDR3 spans 14 residues. Trimming stripped 6 bases from V and 4 bases from J, with 15 bases between. The germline V gene encodes CDR1 LNHDA and CDR2 SQIVND (reference sequence). This CDR3 is CASSAGAGVYGYTF. The CDR3 DNA sequence: TGTGCCAGTAGCGCCGGGGCAGGGGTCTATGGCTACACCTTC.

The chain links TRBV6-4 to TRBJ2-3; D is possibly TRBD1 (6 bases). Germline lookup yields CDR1 MRHNA and CDR2 SNTAGT. V shed 3 bases and J shed 6 bases, with 16 bases lying between them. The length of the CDR3 is 15 residues. The CDR3 region is CASSEQGQVADTQYF. The CDR3 DNA sequence: TGTGCCAGCAGTGAGCAGGGACAAGTGGCGGATACGCAGTATTTT.

The chain carries TRBV12-5 and TRBJ2-2; perhaps TRBD1 as D (6 bases). CDR1 is LGHNT, CDR2 FRNRAP, per germline. Trimming left V 3 bases short and J 3 bases short, with 11 bases between. There are 15 residues in the CDR3. CDR3 residues: CASGFRPGDTGELFF. The CDR3, as DNA: TGTGCTAGTGGTTTTCGTCCAGGGGACACCGGGGAGCTGTTTTTT.

The rearrangement links TRBV7-2 to TRBJ1-1; D unresolved. This CDR3 is built from 13 residues. The V end lost 4 bases, the J end lost 5 bases, and 11 bases lay between the germline ends. From germline, CDR1 is SGHTA and CDR2 FQGNSA. CDR3 nucleotides: TGTGCCAGCAGCTCCCGGGGAGGAACTGAAGCTTTCTTT. It specifies CASSSRGGTEAFF.

The chain joins TRBV30 to TRBJ2-5, with D maybe TRBD1 (6 bases). This CDR3 contains 14 residues. V was pared by 0 bases and J by 4 bases, with 12 bases between. The germline CDR1 and CDR2 sequences are GTSNPN and SVGIG (reference sequence). The CDR3 region has the DNA TGTGCCTGGAGTGTACAGGGCAGGGTAGAGACCCAGTACTTC. It specifies CAWSVQGRVETQYF.

This rearrangement joins TRBV6-5 to TRBJ1-1, with a weak D call TRBD1 (6 bases). CDR1 and CDR2 from the germline V gene are MNHEY and SVGAGI. Between the trimmed V and J ends, which lost 7 bases and 0 bases, there was a span of 9 bases. This CDR3 is 13 amino acids long. The CDR3 DNA is TGTGCCAGCATCCAGGGGTTGAACACTGAAGCTTTCTTT. As protein: CASIQGLNTEAFF.

The rearrangement joins TRBV6-5 to TRBJ2-1; 12 bases are a match to TRBD1. Germline CDR1 MNHEY, CDR2 SVGAGI. Trimming removed 6 bases from V and 9 bases from J; junction bases left unmatched: 6. CDR3 length equals 14 residues. The CDR3 region is CASSGTGGEGEQFF. The CDR3 DNA follows: TGTGCCAGCAGCGGGACAGGGGGCGAGGGTGAGCAGTTCTTC.